These 7 T cell receptor beta chains were all obtained from the same sample, sequenced in a study of T cell repertoires in cytomegalovirus infection. For these receptors, no antigen is known. From the reads, TCRdb called clonotypes with MiXCR, one entry per CDR3 protein. The sample yields hundreds of thousands of distinct CDR3 sequences, 30% to 40% seen once. The material sequenced was cultured PBMCs, taken from culture after CMV antigen stimulation. These receptors were obtained from a human donor in good health (CMV status not recorded). Some clones in this sample may be carry-over from other donors' samples.

The J gene is TRBJ2-1, the V gene TRBV27; no definite D call. The ends were cut back, 0 bases at V and 14 bases at J, with 14 bases in the middle. Germline lookup yields CDR1 MNHEY and CDR2 SMNVEV (reference sequence). The CDR3 sequence is 13 residues long. CDR3: CASSLSRTAKEFF. CDR3 bases: TGTGCCAGCAGTTTATCTAGGACCGCGAAGGAGTTCTTC.

The V and J genes are TRBV6-2 or TRBV6-3 and TRBJ1-1; 7 bases align to TRBD1. The CDR3 length is 14 residues. Per the germline V gene, CDR1 is MNHEY and CDR2 is SVGEGT. V dropped 4 bases and J dropped 2; count of bases not matched to a gene: 4. The CDR3 nucleotides are TGTGCCAGCAGTTTCGGGACAGCCAACACTGAAGCTTTCTTT. It codes for CASSFGTANTEAFF.

The rearrangement uses TRBV20-1 and TRBJ2-5; D not certain. Germline V gene lookup returns CDR1 DFQATT and CDR2 SNEGSKA (reference sequence). V was trimmed by 0 bases and J by 1 base, leaving 9 bases between them. This CDR3 region has 14 residues. The CDR3 DNA follows: TGCAGTGCTAGAGATTGGTACTCCCAAGAGACCCAGTACTTC. Encoded protein: CSARDWYSQETQYF.

This clonotype was observed at least ten times. The chain carries TRBV11-1 and TRBJ2-5; D is perhaps TRBD2 (5 bases). In germline, CDR1 is SGHAT, CDR2 FQDESV (reference sequence). The CDR3 length is 15 residues. V was shortened by 0 bases and J by 2 bases, with 10 bases between the two germline ends. CDR3 nucleotides: TGTGCCAGCAGCTTAGCCCGTGGCGGGCAAGAGACCCAGTACTTC. Protein sequence: CASSLARGGQETQYF.

Here the CDR3 reads CASTGGEDANTGELFF. CDR3 bases: TGTGCCAGCACGGGAGGGGAGGATGCGAACACCGGGGAGCTGTTTTTT. This chain uses TRBV27 with TRBJ2-2, with 8 bases matching TRBD2. Losses at the gene ends were 7 bases for V and 0 bases for J; bases not matched to a gene: 7. This CDR3 contains 16 residues. CDR1 is MNHEY and CDR2 is SMNVEV in the germline V gene (reference sequence).

This chain uses TRBV6-5 with TRBJ2-1; 9 bases are shared with TRBD2. Trimming cost V 6 bases and J 7 bases; bases outside gene matches: 7. This CDR3 comprises 14 residues. Germline V gives CDR1 MNHEY, CDR2 SVGAGI. The chain's CDR3 is CASSGTSSQNEQFF. In DNA form, the CDR3 reads TGTGCCAGCAGCGGGACTAGCAGCCAGAATGAGCAGTTCTTC.

The chain combines TRBV7-8 with TRBJ2-1; the D gene is possibly TRBD2 (5 bases). The V gene's germline CDR1 is SGHVS and CDR2 FQNEAQ. There are 15 residues in the CDR3. V dropped 4 bases and J dropped 2 bases, with 12 bases sitting between them. CDR3 region: CASSSGLGAYNEQFF. For the CDR3, the DNA is TGTGCCAGCAGCTCAGGACTGGGAGCCTACAATGAGCAGTTCTTC.